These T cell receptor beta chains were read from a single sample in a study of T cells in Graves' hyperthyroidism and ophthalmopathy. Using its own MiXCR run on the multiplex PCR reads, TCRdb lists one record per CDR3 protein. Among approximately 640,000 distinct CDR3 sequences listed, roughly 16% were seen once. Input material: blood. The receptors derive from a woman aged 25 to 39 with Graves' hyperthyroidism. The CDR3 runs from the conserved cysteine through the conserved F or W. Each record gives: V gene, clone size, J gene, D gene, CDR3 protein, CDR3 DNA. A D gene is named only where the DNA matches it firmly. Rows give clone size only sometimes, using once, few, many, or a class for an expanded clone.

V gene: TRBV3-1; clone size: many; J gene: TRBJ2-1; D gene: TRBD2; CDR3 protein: CASSQGLALGTEQFF; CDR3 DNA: TGTGCCAGCAGCCAAGGACTAGCCTTGGGGACTGAGCAGTTCTTC
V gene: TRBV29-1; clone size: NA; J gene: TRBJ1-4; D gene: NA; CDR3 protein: CSVRQEKLFF; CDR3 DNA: TGCAGCGTCAGACAAGAAAAACTGTTTTTT
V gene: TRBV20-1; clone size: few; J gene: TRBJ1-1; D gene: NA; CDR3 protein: CSATHRDTLNTEAFF; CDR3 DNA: TGCAGTGCTACCCACCGCGACACTTTGAACACTGAAGCTTTCTTT
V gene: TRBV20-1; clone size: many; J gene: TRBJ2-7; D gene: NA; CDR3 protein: CSASHRRGVTYEQYF; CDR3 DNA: TGCAGTGCTTCACATCGTAGGGGGGTGACCTACGAGCAGTACTTC
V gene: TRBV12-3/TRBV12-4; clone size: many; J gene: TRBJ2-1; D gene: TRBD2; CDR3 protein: CASSLAPSGIYNEQFF; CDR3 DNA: TGTGCCAGCAGTTTAGCGCCTAGCGGGATTTACAATGAGCAGTTCTTC
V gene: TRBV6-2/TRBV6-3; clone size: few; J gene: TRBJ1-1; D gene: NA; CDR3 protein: CASLESNTEAFF; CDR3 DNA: TGTGCCAGTTTAGAGAGTAACACTGAAGCTTTCTTT
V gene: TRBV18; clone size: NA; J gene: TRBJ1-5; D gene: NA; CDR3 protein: CASSPGVAGNQPQHF; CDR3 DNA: TGTGCCAGCTCACCAGGAGTGGCGGGCAATCAGCCCCAGCATTTT
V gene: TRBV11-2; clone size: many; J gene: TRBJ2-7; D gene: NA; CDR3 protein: CASSLETPSYEQYF; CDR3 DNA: TGTGCCAGCAGCTTAGAAACCCCCTCCTACGAGCAGTACTTC
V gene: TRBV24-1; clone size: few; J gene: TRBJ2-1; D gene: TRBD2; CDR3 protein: CATRPGGSSYNEQFF; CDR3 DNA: TGTGCCACGCGCCCGGGCGGGAGCTCCTACAATGAGCAGTTCTTC
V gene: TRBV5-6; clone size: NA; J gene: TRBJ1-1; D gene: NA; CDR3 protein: CASSPEVGQLADAFF; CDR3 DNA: TGTGCCAGCAGCCCGGAAGTAGGACAACTTGCGGATGCTTTCTTT
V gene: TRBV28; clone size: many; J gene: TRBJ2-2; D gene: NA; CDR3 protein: CASSPRQVNTGELFF; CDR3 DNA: TGTGCCAGCAGTCCCCGACAGGTGAACACCGGGGAGCTGTTTTTT
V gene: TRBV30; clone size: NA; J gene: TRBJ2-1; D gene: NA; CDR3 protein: CAWTTYNEQFF; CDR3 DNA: TGTGCCTGGACCACATACAATGAGCAGTTCTTC
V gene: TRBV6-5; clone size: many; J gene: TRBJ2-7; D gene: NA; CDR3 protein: CASSLTGLAGEQYF; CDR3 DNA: TGTGCCAGCAGTTTAACAGGGTTAGCGGGCGAGCAGTACTTC
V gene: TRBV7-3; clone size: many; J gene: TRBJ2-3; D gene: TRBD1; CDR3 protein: CASSLKGGYSTDTQYF; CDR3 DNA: TGTGCCAGCAGCTTAAAAGGGGGCTACAGCACAGATACGCAGTATTTT
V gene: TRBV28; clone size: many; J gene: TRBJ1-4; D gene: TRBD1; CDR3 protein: CASSFTGIGGSNEKLFF; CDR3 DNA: TGTGCCAGCAGTTTCACCGGTATAGGGGGCAGTAATGAAAAACTGTTTTTT
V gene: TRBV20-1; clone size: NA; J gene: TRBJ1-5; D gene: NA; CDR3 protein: CSARGQYNQPQHF; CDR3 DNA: TGCAGTGCCCGTGGACAGTACAATCAGCCCCAGCATTTT
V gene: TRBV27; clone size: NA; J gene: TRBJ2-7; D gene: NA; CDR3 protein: CASSWGMGSYEQYF; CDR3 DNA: TGTGCCAGCAGTTGGGGGATGGGGTCCTACGAGCAGTACTTC
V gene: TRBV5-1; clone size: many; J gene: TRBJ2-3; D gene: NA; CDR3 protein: CASSFRADPSTDTQYF; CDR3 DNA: TGCGCCAGCAGCTTTAGGGCGGATCCTAGCACAGATACGCAGTATTTT
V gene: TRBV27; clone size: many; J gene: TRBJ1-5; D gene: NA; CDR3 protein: CASRPRGPNSNQPQHF; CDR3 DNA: TGTGCCAGCAGACCTAGGGGACCAAATAGCAATCAGCCCCAGCATTTT
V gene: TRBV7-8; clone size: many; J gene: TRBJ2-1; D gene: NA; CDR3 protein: CASSFLTGSRKEQFF; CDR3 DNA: TGTGCCAGCAGCTTCCTGACGGGATCCCGTAAAGAGCAGTTCTTC
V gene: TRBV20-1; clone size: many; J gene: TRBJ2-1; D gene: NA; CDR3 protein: CSASSWTDGSYNEQFF; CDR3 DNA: TGCAGTGCTAGTTCATGGACCGACGGCTCCTACAATGAGCAGTTCTTC
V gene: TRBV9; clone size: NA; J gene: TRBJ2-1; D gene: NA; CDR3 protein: CASSAGGGSSYNEQFF; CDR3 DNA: TGTGCCAGCAGCGCAGGGGGCGGGAGCTCCTACAATGAGCAGTTCTTC
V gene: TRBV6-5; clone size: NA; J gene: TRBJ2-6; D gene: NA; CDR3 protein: CASSYSEASGANVLTF; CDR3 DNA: TGTGCCAGCAGTTACTCGGAGGCCTCTGGGGCCAACGTCCTGACTTTC
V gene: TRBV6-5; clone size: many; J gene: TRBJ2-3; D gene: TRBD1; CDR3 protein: CASSYSRSGQITDTQYF; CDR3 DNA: TGTGCCAGCAGTTACTCACGGTCGGGACAGATCACAGATACGCAGTATTTT
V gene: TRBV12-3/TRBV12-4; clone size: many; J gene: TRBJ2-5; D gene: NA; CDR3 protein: CASSLQAETQYF; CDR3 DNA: TGTGCCAGCAGTCTTCAGGCGGAGACCCAGTACTTC
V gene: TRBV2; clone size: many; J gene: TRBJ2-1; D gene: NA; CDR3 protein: CASSVFDEQFF; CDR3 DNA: TGTGCCAGCAGTGTTTTTGATGAGCAGTTCTTC
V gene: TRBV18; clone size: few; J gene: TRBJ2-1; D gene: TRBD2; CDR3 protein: CASSPRASGRAASNEQFF; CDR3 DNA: TGTGCCAGCTCACCCCGGGCTAGCGGGAGGGCGGCCTCTAATGAGCAGTTCTTC
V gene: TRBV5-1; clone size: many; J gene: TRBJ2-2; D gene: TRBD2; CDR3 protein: CASSFGGGPTGELFF; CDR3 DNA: TGCGCCAGCAGCTTCGGGGGAGGGCCGACCGGGGAGCTGTTTTTT
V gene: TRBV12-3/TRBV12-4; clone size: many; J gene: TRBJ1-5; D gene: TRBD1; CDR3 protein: CASSSGRDRGRQKDQPQHF; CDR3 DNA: TGTGCCAGCAGTTCGGGCCGGGACAGGGGGCGCCAGAAGGATCAGCCCCAGCATTTT
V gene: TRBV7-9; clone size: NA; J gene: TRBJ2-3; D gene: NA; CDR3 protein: CAGSPEPGLAPQGAHTDTQYF; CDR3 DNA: TGTGCCGGCAGCCCCGAGCCAGGACTAGCCCCTCAGGGGGCCCACACAGATACGCAGTATTTT
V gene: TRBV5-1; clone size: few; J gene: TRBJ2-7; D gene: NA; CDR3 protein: CASSFRGGLDEQYF; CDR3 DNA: TGCGCCAGCAGCTTCCGTGGAGGGTTGGACGAGCAGTACTTC
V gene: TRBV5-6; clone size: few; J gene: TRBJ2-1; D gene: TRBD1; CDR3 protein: CASSSRDRGYNEQFF; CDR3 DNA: TGTGCCAGCAGCTCCAGGGACAGGGGCTACAATGAGCAGTTCTTC
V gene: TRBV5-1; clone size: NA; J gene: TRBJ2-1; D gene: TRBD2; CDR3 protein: CASSLARGDNEQFF; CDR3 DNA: TGCGCCAGCAGCTTGGCGCGGGGGGACAATGAGCAGTTCTTC
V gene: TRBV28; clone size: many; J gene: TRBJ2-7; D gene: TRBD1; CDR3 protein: CASSSSGTDVYEQYF; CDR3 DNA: TGTGCCAGCAGTTCCTCCGGGACAGACGTCTACGAGCAGTACTTC
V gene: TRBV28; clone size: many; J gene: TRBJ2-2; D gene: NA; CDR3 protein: CAIPNGDTGELFF; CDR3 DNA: TGTGCCATTCCAAATGGGGACACCGGGGAGCTGTTTTTT
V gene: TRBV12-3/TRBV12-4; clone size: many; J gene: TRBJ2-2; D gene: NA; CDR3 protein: CASSKTWQPNTGELFF; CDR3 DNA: TGTGCCAGCAGTAAAACGTGGCAACCGAACACCGGGGAGCTGTTTTTT
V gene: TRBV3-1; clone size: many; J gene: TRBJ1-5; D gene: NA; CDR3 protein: CASSQDIGITQPQHF; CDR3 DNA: TGTGCCAGCAGCCAGGACATCGGGATAACTCAGCCCCAGCATTTT
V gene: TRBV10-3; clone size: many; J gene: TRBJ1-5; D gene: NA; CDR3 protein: CAISERTMGQPQHF; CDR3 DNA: TGTGCCATCAGTGAGAGGACGATGGGACAGCCCCAGCATTTT
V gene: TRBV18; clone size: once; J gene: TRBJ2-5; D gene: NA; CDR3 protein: CGSSINQGETQYF; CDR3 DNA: TGTGGCAGCTCAATCAACCAGGGAGAGACCCAGTACTTC
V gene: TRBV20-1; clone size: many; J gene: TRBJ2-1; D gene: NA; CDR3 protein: CSAPRGSGNEQFF; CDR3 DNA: TGCAGTGCGCCCCGGGGGTCCGGCAATGAGCAGTTCTTC
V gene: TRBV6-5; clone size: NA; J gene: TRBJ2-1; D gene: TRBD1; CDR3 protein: CASSYPQGAPYEQFF; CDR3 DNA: TGTGCCAGCAGTTATCCTCAGGGGGCGCCGTATGAGCAGTTCTTC
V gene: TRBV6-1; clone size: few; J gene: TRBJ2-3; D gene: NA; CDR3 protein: CASSMQGDTQYF; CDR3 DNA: TGTGCCAGCAGTATGCAGGGAGATACGCAGTATTTT